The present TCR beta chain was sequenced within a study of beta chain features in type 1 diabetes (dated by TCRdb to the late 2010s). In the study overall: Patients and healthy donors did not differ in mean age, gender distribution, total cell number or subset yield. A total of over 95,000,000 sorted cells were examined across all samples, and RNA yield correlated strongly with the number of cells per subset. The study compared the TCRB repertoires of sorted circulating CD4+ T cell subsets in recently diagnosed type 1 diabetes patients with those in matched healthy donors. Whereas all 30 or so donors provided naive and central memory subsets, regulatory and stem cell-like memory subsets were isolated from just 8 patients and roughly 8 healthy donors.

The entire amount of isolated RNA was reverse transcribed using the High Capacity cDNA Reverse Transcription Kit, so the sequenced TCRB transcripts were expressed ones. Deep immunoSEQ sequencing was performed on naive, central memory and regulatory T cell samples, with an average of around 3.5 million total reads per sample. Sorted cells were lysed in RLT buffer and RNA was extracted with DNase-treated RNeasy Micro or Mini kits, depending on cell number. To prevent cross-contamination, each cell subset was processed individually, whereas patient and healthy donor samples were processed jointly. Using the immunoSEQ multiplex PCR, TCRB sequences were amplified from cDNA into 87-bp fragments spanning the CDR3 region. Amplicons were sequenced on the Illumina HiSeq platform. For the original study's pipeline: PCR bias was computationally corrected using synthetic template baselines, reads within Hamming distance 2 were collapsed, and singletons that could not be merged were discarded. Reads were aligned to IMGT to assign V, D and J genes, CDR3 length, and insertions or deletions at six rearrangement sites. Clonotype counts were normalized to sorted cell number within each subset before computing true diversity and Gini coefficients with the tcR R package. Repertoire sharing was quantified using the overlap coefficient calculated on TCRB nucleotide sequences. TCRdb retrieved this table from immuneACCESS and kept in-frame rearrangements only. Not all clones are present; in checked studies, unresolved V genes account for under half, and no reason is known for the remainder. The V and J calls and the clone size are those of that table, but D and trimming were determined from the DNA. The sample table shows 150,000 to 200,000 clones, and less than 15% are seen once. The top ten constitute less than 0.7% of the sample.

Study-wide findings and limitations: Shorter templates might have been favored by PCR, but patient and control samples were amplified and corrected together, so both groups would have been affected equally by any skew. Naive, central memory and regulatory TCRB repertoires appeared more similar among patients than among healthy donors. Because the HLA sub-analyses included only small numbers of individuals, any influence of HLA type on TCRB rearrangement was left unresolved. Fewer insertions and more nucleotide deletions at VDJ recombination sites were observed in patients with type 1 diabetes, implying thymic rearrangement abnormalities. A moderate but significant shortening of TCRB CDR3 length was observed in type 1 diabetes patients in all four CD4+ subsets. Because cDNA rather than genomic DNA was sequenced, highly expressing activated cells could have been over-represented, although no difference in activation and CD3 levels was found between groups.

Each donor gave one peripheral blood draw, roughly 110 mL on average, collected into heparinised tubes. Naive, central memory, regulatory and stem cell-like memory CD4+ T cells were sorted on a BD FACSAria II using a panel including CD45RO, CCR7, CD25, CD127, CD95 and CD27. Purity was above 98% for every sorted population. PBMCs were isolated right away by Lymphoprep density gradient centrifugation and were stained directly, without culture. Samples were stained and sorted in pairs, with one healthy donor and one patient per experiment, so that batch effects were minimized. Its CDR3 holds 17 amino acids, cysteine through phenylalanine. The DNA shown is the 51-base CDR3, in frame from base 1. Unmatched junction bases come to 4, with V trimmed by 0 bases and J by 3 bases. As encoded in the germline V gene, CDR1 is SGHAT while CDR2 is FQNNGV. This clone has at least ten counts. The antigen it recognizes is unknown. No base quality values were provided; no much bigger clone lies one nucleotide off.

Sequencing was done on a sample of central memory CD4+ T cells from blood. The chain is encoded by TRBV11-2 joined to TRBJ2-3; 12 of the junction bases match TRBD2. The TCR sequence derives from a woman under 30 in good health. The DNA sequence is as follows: TGTGCCAGCAGCTTAGATGGACTAGCGGGAATAACAGATACGCAGTATTTT. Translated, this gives CASSLDGLAGITDTQYF.